This is a list of T cell receptor beta chains from one sample in a study of T-cell memory formation after mild COVID-19. TCRdb recomputed calls from the 5' RACE reads with MiXCR, one row per CDR3 protein. The repertoire holds some 300,000 distinct CDR3 sequences, 20% to 25% seen once, with roughly 23% in the top ten. The sequenced material came from PBMCs or a T cell subset sorted from them (not recorded which). The receptors come from a man younger than 35 who had mild COVID-19 (a few samples of this study predate the infection). Cell type and time point are not known. Both conserved end residues are part of each CDR3. The D gene is left open where the match is weak. The listing skips clone size in some rows; elsewhere it reads once, few, many or a size class.

CDR3: CASSQAPGTGNEKLFF
DNA: TGCGCCAGCAGCCAAGCCCCCGGGACAGGGAATGAAAAACTGTTTTTT
J: TRBJ1-4
size: many
D: TRBD1
V: TRBV4-3

CDR3: CASSQGDRGVGELFF
DNA: TGCGCCAGCAGCCAAGGCGACAGGGGAGTCGGGGAGCTGTTTTTT
J: TRBJ2-2
size: few
D: TRBD1
V: TRBV4-1

CDR3: CASSWMNTEAFF
DNA: TGTGCCAGCAGTTGGATGAACACTGAAGCTTTCTTT
J: TRBJ1-1
size: many
D: -
V: TRBV6-2/TRBV6-3

CDR3: CASSLRTGGNTIYF
DNA: TGCGCCAGCAGCTTAAGGACGGGGGGAAACACCATATATTTT
J: TRBJ1-3
size: many
D: -
V: TRBV5-1

CDR3: CASSLEVGEETQYF
DNA: TGTGCCAGCAGCTTAGAGGTGGGGGAGGAGACCCAGTACTTC
J: TRBJ2-5
size: once
D: -
V: TRBV7-2

CDR3: CASSWTGYEQYF
DNA: TGTGCCAGCAGTTGGACAGGCTACGAGCAGTACTTC
J: TRBJ2-7
size: many
D: TRBD1
V: TRBV6-2/TRBV6-3

CDR3: CAIKRGGSSTDTQYF
DNA: TGTGCCATCAAACGGGGGGGATCTAGCACAGATACGCAGTATTTT
J: TRBJ2-3
size: few
D: TRBD2
V: TRBV10-3

CDR3: CASSPETVMVNSPLHF
DNA: TGTGCCAGCAGCCCCGAGACAGTCATGGTGAATTCACCCCTCCACTTT
J: TRBJ1-6
size: many
D: -
V: TRBV7-2

CDR3: CASSLAQGVTGELFF
DNA: TGTGCCAGCAGCTTAGCACAGGGGGTCACCGGGGAGCTGTTTTTT
J: TRBJ2-2
size: few
D: TRBD1
V: TRBV7-2

CDR3: CASSYLPNTEAFF
DNA: TGTGCCAGCAGTTATCTCCCAAACACTGAAGCTTTCTTT
J: TRBJ1-1
size: -
D: -
V: TRBV6-2/TRBV6-3

CDR3: CASSPGPGGAEAFF
DNA: TGTGCCAGCAGCCCCGGACCGGGAGGCGCTGAAGCTTTCTTT
J: TRBJ1-1
size: -
D: -
V: TRBV7-2

CDR3: CASSVGGREGYTF
DNA: TGTGCCAGCAGCGTAGGTGGTCGAGAGGGCTACACCTTC
J: TRBJ1-2
size: few
D: -
V: TRBV9

CDR3: CASISGRGTQYF
DNA: TGTGCCAGCATTTCGGGGAGGGGGACCCAGTACTTC
J: TRBJ2-5
size: -
D: TRBD2
V: TRBV6-4

CDR3: CASSLEASGGANTGELFF
DNA: TGTGCCAGCAGCTTAGAGGCTAGCGGGGGGGCGAACACCGGGGAGCTGTTTTTT
J: TRBJ2-2
size: -
D: TRBD2
V: TRBV7-2

CDR3: CASSYQQGNEQYF
DNA: TGTGCCAGCAGTTACCAACAGGGCAACGAGCAGTACTTC
J: TRBJ2-7
size: -
D: -
V: TRBV6-2/TRBV6-3

CDR3: CASSIGWPPYEQYF
DNA: TGTGCCAGTAGTATTGGGTGGCCGCCCTACGAGCAGTACTTC
J: TRBJ2-7
size: -
D: -
V: TRBV19

CDR3: CASSYTLYNEQFF
DNA: TGTGCCAGCAGTTATACCCTTTACAATGAGCAGTTCTTC
J: TRBJ2-1
size: few
D: -
V: TRBV6-6

CDR3: CASSLDIYEQYF
DNA: TGTGCCAGCAGTTTAGACATCTACGAGCAGTACTTC
J: TRBJ2-7
size: few
D: -
V: TRBV12-3/TRBV12-4

CDR3: CASSVGSAGSGETQYF
DNA: TGTGCCAGCAGCGTAGGATCGGCAGGGAGTGGGGAGACCCAGTACTTC
J: TRBJ2-5
size: -
D: -
V: TRBV9

CDR3: CASSEVIGPEKLFF
DNA: TGTGCCAGCAGTGAAGTGATAGGGCCTGAAAAACTGTTTTTT
J: TRBJ1-4
size: -
D: -
V: TRBV2

CDR3: CASSLVKSAERGYTF
DNA: TGTGCCAGCAGCTTGGTAAAGTCCGCTGAGCGTGGCTACACCTTC
J: TRBJ1-2
size: -
D: -
V: TRBV5-4

CDR3: CASSRLESTDTQYF
DNA: TGTGCCAGCAGTCGACTAGAGAGCACAGATACGCAGTATTTT
J: TRBJ2-3
size: -
D: -
V: TRBV6-2/TRBV6-3

CDR3: CASSQGGFNEQFF
DNA: TGTGCCAGCAGCCAAGGGGGGTTCAATGAGCAGTTCTTC
J: TRBJ2-1
size: -
D: -
V: TRBV7-8

CDR3: CSARDRTVYSNQPQHF
DNA: TGCAGTGCTAGAGACCGGACCGTATATAGCAATCAGCCCCAGCATTTT
J: TRBJ1-5
size: few
D: -
V: TRBV20-1

CDR3: CATSRDRTLTDTQYF
DNA: TGTGCCACCAGCAGAGATCGGACCCTCACAGATACGCAGTATTTT
J: TRBJ2-3
size: -
D: -
V: TRBV15

CDR3: CASSLGGEPLETQYF
DNA: TGTGCCAGCAGCTTAGGCGGGGAGCCTTTAGAGACCCAGTACTTC
J: TRBJ2-5
size: many
D: -
V: TRBV7-7

CDR3: CASSLSGTTRTQYF
DNA: TGCGCCAGCAGCTTATCAGGGACAACCCGGACCCAGTACTTC
J: TRBJ2-5
size: -
D: -
V: TRBV5-1

CDR3: CASSLWDSYGYTF
DNA: TGCGCCAGCAGCTTGTGGGACAGCTATGGCTACACCTTC
J: TRBJ1-2
size: -
D: TRBD1
V: TRBV5-1

CDR3: CASSYSTGLVETQYF
DNA: TGTGCCAGCAGTTACTCGACCGGACTGGTAGAGACCCAGTACTTC
J: TRBJ2-5
size: -
D: -
V: TRBV6-2/TRBV6-3

CDR3: CASSRFLSATDTQYF
DNA: TGTGCCAGCAGCCGTTTTCTCAGCGCCACAGATACGCAGTATTTT
J: TRBJ2-3
size: -
D: -
V: TRBV3-1

CDR3: CASSTGREREKLFF
DNA: TGTGCCAGCAGTACAGGGCGGGAGCGTGAAAAACTGTTTTTT
J: TRBJ1-4
size: once
D: -
V: TRBV6-2/TRBV6-3

CDR3: CSAVDLYVGATDTQYF
DNA: TGCAGTGCTGTAGACCTTTATGTGGGGGCAACAGATACGCAGTATTTT
J: TRBJ2-3
size: few
D: -
V: TRBV20-1

CDR3: CASSPSGRGTGELFF
DNA: TGTGCCAGCAGCCCGTCGGGTCGAGGCACCGGGGAGCTGTTTTTT
J: TRBJ2-2
size: -
D: -
V: TRBV3-1

CDR3: CASSLAGGALVVQFF
DNA: TGTGCCAGCAGCTTAGCGGGAGGCGCGCTGGTCGTGCAGTTCTTC
J: TRBJ2-1
size: -
D: -
V: TRBV7-9

CDR3: CASKPVGGGIVDTQYF
DNA: TGTGCCAGCAAGCCTGTCGGCGGGGGGATTGTAGATACGCAGTATTTT
J: TRBJ2-3
size: -
D: TRBD2
V: TRBV6-5

CDR3: CASSQGRPGPSRYEQYF
DNA: TGCGCCAGCAGTCAGGGCCGTCCAGGGCCCTCGCGATACGAGCAGTACTTC
J: TRBJ2-7
size: -
D: -
V: TRBV23-1

CDR3: CASSPSQVSNQPQHF
DNA: TGTGCCAGCTCACCTTCACAGGTTAGCAATCAGCCCCAGCATTTT
J: TRBJ1-5
size: many
D: -
V: TRBV18

CDR3: CSAHQGTYGYTF
DNA: TGCAGTGCGCACCAGGGGACCTATGGCTACACCTTC
J: TRBJ1-2
size: few
D: -
V: TRBV20-1

CDR3: CASSQGRQNTGELFF
DNA: TGTGCCAGCAGCCAAGGGAGGCAGAACACCGGGGAGCTGTTTTTT
J: TRBJ2-2
size: -
D: -
V: TRBV4-2

CDR3: CSAREKGRGSGTEAFF
DNA: TGCAGTGCTAGAGAGAAAGGCAGGGGCTCGGGCACTGAAGCTTTCTTT
J: TRBJ1-1
size: few
D: -
V: TRBV20-1

CDR3: CASSPPGTSSHEQFF
DNA: TGTGCCAGCAGCCCCCCCGGGACTAGCTCGCATGAGCAGTTCTTC
J: TRBJ2-1
size: -
D: TRBD2
V: TRBV11-2

CDR3: CATADRGRGTQYF
DNA: TGTGCTACAGCGGATCGGGGTCGGGGGACCCAGTACTTC
J: TRBJ2-5
size: -
D: -
V: TRBV6-2/TRBV6-3

CDR3: CSASLGPPYNSPLHF
DNA: TGCAGTGCTAGTTTGGGGCCCCCCTATAATTCACCCCTCCACTTT
J: TRBJ1-6
size: few
D: -
V: TRBV20-1

CDR3: CAISESRGNTEAFF
DNA: TGTGCCATCAGTGAGTCGAGGGGGAACACTGAAGCTTTCTTT
J: TRBJ1-1
size: -
D: -
V: TRBV10-3

CDR3: CASSVSGVPYNEQFF
DNA: TGTGCCAGCAGCGTATCAGGGGTTCCCTACAATGAGCAGTTCTTC
J: TRBJ2-1
size: few
D: -
V: TRBV9

CDR3: CSARARRDSPLHF
DNA: TGCAGTGCTAGGGCCCGCCGGGACTCACCCCTCCACTTT
J: TRBJ1-6
size: few
D: -
V: TRBV20-1

CDR3: CASSSRVAEAFF
DNA: TGTGCCAGCAGTTCCAGGGTCGCTGAAGCTTTCTTT
J: TRBJ1-1
size: few
D: -
V: TRBV6-2/TRBV6-3

CDR3: CASSYETPGYGIQYF
DNA: TGTGCCAGCAGTTACGAGACACCTGGCTACGGCATTCAGTACTTC
J: TRBJ2-4
size: -
D: -
V: TRBV6-5

CDR3: CSASAGSMNTEAFF
DNA: TGCAGCGCCTCCGCGGGGTCCATGAACACTGAAGCTTTCTTT
J: TRBJ1-1
size: few
D: -
V: TRBV29-1

CDR3: CASSGRQEGYTF
DNA: TGTGCCAGCAGTGGGAGACAGGAGGGCTACACCTTC
J: TRBJ1-2
size: -
D: -
V: TRBV28

CDR3: CASSSTGVYGYTF
DNA: TGTGCCAGCAGCTCTACCGGGGTCTATGGCTACACCTTC
J: TRBJ1-2
size: few
D: -
V: TRBV11-2